The present TCR beta chain was sequenced within a study of cytomegalovirus exposure and HLA in healthy donors (dated by TCRdb to about 2017). At the level of the whole study: In an earlier analysis of some 610 of the donors, 276 Gb of sequence data and roughly 100 million unique TCR beta sequences from 150 million to 200 million T cells were reported. Using immunosequencing, the study profiled T cell repertoires from some 670 subjects and related those repertoires to cytomegalovirus serostatus. Rather than drawing on any new phenotypic data, the later analysis identified candidate immune exposures from TCR beta sequences and the way those sequences occurred across donors. Across about 370 genotyped donors of the cohort, an average of about 200,000 unique TCR beta nucleotide sequences per donor were sequenced, and around 20% of those sequences were non-productive. In an earlier analysis of roughly 580 of the donors, high-throughput TCR beta sequencing was used to judge whether each TCR beta V gene segment behaved as functional or pseudogenic. To predict cytomegalovirus infection status, the study combined high-throughput TCR immunosequencing, statistical association of individual TCRs with disease status, and machine learning. The study aimed to test whether cataloging public T cell receptors could reveal signatures of past pathogen exposure. In a later analysis, previously published TCR beta repertoires from about 640 donors were re-analyzed and high-resolution HLA genotyping was added so that TCR occurrence patterns could be studied. About 330 gigabases of sequencing data and 91 million or so unique TCR sequences made up an early release that covered fewer than 650 HLA-typed donors. All discovery cohort repertoires had been generated on a single sequencing platform. Several DR-DQ haplotypes were handled as single units for association and clustering, since linkage in the cohort was strong. Among the roughly 410 genotyped donors, about 85% belonged to the genetic ancestry cluster associated with self-reported Caucasian donors. Donor age, sex, ethnicity and CMV serostatus were collected together with the repertoire data. A separate validation cohort of over 95 different subjects was used in addition to the approximately 670-subject first cohort. HLA typing included class I and class II loci at four-digit resolution. A later genetic analysis used genome-wide SNP genotypes for about three fifths of the 666 donors, treating that subset as a discovery cohort. Typing coverage varied by locus: roughly 620-640 donors for A, B, C, DRB1 and DQB1; 522 for DQA1; around 610 for DPA1; approximately 450 for DPB1.

The germline V gene yields MNHEY for CDR1 and SVGAGI for CDR2. V is shortened by 6 bases, J by 1 base, and the region joining them spans 10 bases. There are 14 amino acids in the CDR3, from cysteine to phenylalanine inclusive. Of all the DNA, just the CDR3 is kept, 42 bases in frame from base 1. The cohort consisted of some 670 healthy bone marrow donors. At the time of sampling, every cohort member was nominally healthy, though immune exposures that went unrecorded were likely present. The donor was CMV seronegative and belonged to the group of several hundred seronegative cohort members. Every donor gave a peripheral blood sample, and the peripheral blood mononuclear cells from that sample were used for TCR beta sequencing. Genomic DNA was extracted from the blood cell samples with the Qiagen DNeasy Blood Extraction Kit. Remarks on this clone: The antigen it binds to is not known. Base qualities are missing; no much larger clone stands one base away.

The research as a whole found: Broadly in line with IMGT annotations, most TCR beta V segments showed up in productive rearrangements about 87% or about 30% of the time in an earlier analysis of 587 of the donors. Because HLA typing was unavailable for some donors at each locus, only the typed subset was used in association tests. Cytomegalovirus status was reported to be diagnosed by the classifier with high specificity and sensitivity in both the original and validation cohorts. Compared with equally common non-associated chains, HLA-associated TCR beta chains in a later analysis were more clonally expanded and had lower generation probabilities. CMV serostatus was the only immune exposure information available for the cohort. The cohort was sequenced for TCR beta chains only, and without alpha or paired-chain data the features that could be detected were limited. A further reported finding was that TCR beta sequences accurately predicted the HLA-A and HLA-B alleles for most subjects in the first cohort. A group of highly shared sequence variants was considered likely to be a technical artifact of the sequencing pipeline. At a false discovery rate of 0.05, a later analysis linked fewer than 20,000 TCR beta sequences to specific HLA alleles. In vitro tests confirmed that a few of the cytomegalovirus-associated TCR beta chains recognize cytomegalovirus antigens. Across donors, most TCR sequences were observed very rarely, whereas some public TCRs were present in many individuals. Because counts were too low, fewer than 20 rarely observed V segments, including chromosome 9 orphons, were excluded from the earlier analysis of several hundred of the donors. In a later analysis, TCR association rates were found to vary across HLA loci, with the most associated TCRs seen for DRB1 alleles and the fewest for HLA-C alleles. Correlated functional status among segregating V segments might be attributable to linkage disequilibrium, but an unknown experimental factor could not be ruled out. According to a later analysis, parvovirus B19, influenza, CMV and Epstein-Barr virus appeared linked to several top co-occurrence clusters. An association between a missense DCLRE1C variant and V-gene and J-gene trimming of TCR beta chains was found in a later genetic analysis and replicated in an independent cohort. Some IMGT-functional V segments, including TRBV6-2 and TRBV6-3, could not be distinguished by the 87-base-pair reads and were therefore excluded. Most CMV-associated TCR beta chains appeared to be HLA-restricted in a later analysis, and the HLA associations seemed to be driven largely by CMV exposure. According to the authors, the approach could potentially be generalized to other disease states and immunological phenotypes. The presence/absence analyses assumed that sequencing depth was roughly uniform across donors, and that assumption may not be true. The study listed 164 TCR beta chains as associated with cytomegalovirus. A later genetic analysis reported fewer N-insertions in productive TCRs among donors in an Asian-associated ancestry cluster than the roughly 690-donor mean. When HLA alleles, especially DR and DQ, strongly co-occurred, TCR associations were difficult to assign to individual alleles.

The receptor library was made with the immunoSEQ multiplex PCR assay. The multiplex PCR relied on a mix of 60 forward primers for TCR Vbeta segments and 13 reverse primers for TCR Jbeta segments. The CDR3 region of rearranged TCR beta genes was amplified from genomic DNA by a multiplex PCR assay. The Illumina HiSeq System was used to sequence the amplified TCR beta libraries as 87-base-pair reads. The authors' analysis ran thus. In a later analysis, tens of millions of unique TCR beta chains were counted across the 690 or so repertoires, and roughly 11 million of these chains were shared by at least two donors. A nearest-neighbor algorithm error-corrected the raw reads and collapsed the reads into unique sequences, merging closely related sequences to remove PCR and sequencing errors. CDR3 sequences were aligned to IMGT reference sequences to assign V, D and J gene segments. For a sequence to be retained, a match of at least six nucleotides to both a V gene segment and a J gene segment was required. A rearrangement counted as productive if the CDR3 had no stop codons and remained in frame with V and J, and every other rearrangement counted as non-productive. CDR3 was defined by IMGT convention, running from the second conserved V-encoded cysteine to the conserved J-encoded phenylalanine. The earlier analysis of around 640 of the donors excluded sequences that lacked an unambiguous match to a single V gene segment. An earlier analysis of 500 to 700 of the donors classified V segments as functional when productive rearrangements were above 56.7% and as segregating when the standard deviation between donors was above 5%. To diagnose cytomegalovirus status from the catalog of TCR beta chain sequences, a statistical classification framework was built. In a later analysis, TCR nucleotide sequences were compared against IMGT/GENE-DB human TR gene sequences so that V and J genes could be assigned. In a later analysis, CDR3 sequences and most-parsimonious VDJ recombination scenarios were assigned using the TCRdist pipeline. In a later analysis, every TCR beta chain was defined by the combination of its CDR3 amino acid sequence and its V-gene family, and reads without a unique V-gene family were dropped. A later analysis removed 550 to 650 highly shared, low-generation-probability nucleotide sequences to deal with suspected cross-contamination and a sequencing artifact. A later analysis calculated a clonal expansion index for each public chain from normalized within-repertoire ranks of inferred template counts. In a later analysis, generation probabilities were computed using a VDJ recombination model fitted to out-of-frame rearrangements, and the results were checked against IGoR. In a later analysis, hypergeometric tests were used to score TCR-TCR, TCR-HLA and TCR-CMV co-occurrence, with a repertoire-size bias correction applied to TCR pairs. False discovery rates were estimated in a later analysis by permuting HLA or CMV assignments 20 times. In a later analysis, co-occurring TCRs were grouped with DBSCAN, and TCRdist sequence similarity was added when clustering was performed within HLA-allele-positive subsets. Co-occurrence clustering excluded repertoires with fewer than 30,000 or more than 120,000 public chains, plus five with anomalous nucleotide sharing. TCRdb took this table from immuneACCESS and kept in-frame rearrangements with V and J called. Such tables lack part of the clones; where checked against another copy, unresolved V genes explain under half of the gap, and the rest is unexplained. The D gene and trimming were derived from the DNA, and the V and J assignments and clone size from that table. The sample has approximately 120,000 clones on record, approximately 80% of them singletons. The top ten clonotypes cover roughly 2.7% of the sample.

Sequences were obtained from PBMCs. This receptor was taken from a female donor in good health and CMV-seronegative. The rearranged segments are TRBV6-5 and TRBJ1-3, and the D gene may be TRBD1, 5 bases matching. The bases read TGTGCCAGCAGACCCCCAGGGTCTGGAAACACCATATATTTT. Its coded protein is CASRPPGSGNTIYF.